This TCR beta chain was documented in a study of shared clonotypes between healthy human individuals. Using immunoSEQ multiplex PCR, the repertoire was profiled, and TCRdb retains in-frame clones only, with some absent. Counted here are fewer than 2.5 million clones, approximately 93% occurring once; the ten biggest clones make up around 0.37%. Only one count was recorded for this clone. The V end was cut by 2 bases, the J end by 5 bases, with 14 bases between. CDR1 and CDR2 from the germline V gene are SGDLS and YYNGEE. This CDR3 contains 15 residues. Material for sequencing was naive CD4+ T cells from PBMCs. Subset reported: CD45RA+ positively selected. The chain uses TRBV9 and TRBJ1-5, with a weak D call TRBD1 (5 bases). The receptor comes from a man between 18 and 35 years old in good health. Some clones in this sample may be carry-over from other donors' samples. CDR3 amino acids: CASSVSGQGYQPQHF. The DNA of the CDR3 is TGTGCCAGCAGCGTCTCTGGCCAGGGTTATCAGCCCCAGCATTTT.